Here is one TCR beta chain with its context. Its antigen is currently unknown. From germline, CDR1 is DFQATT and CDR2 SNEGSKA (reference sequence). The V end lost 5 bases, the J end lost 6 bases, and 16 bases lay between the germline ends. The CDR3 runs to 13 residues. This sample was taken from a study of T cell repertoires in cytomegalovirus infection. Background on the study: The study used recently identified HLA-C-restricted and well-studied HLA-B-restricted CMV epitopes. Public signatures in TCR beta pointed to CMV infection and matching HLA type.

TCRdb passed the reads through MiXCR, listing each CDR3 protein once. Of hundreds of thousands of distinct CDR3 sequences in the sample, about 44% were seen once. Study results and limitations: HLA-C-restricted CMV clonotypes gave the most frequent clonotype in two of eight donors. The cumulative frequency of public TCR beta families identified carriers of CMV plus the relevant HLA.

The V call is TRBV20-1, the J call TRBJ1-1; D unresolved. The TCR was taken from a human donor in good health (CMV status not recorded). Some clones in this sample may be carry-over from other donors' samples. Specimen: cultured PBMCs, collected from culture after CMV antigen stimulation. CDR3 DNA: TGCAGTGCTTCGTTTCGGGGTGGTTCTGAAGCTTTCTTT. Translation gives CSASFRGGSEAFF.